This TCR beta chain was captured by sequencing in a study of spatial heterogeneity in lung cancer. Study findings and constraints: Tumor mutation count correlated with how many alpha and beta TCRs expanded intratumorally.

Per the germline V gene, CDR1 is SQVTM and CDR2 is ANQGSEA. CDR3 length: 13 residues. V lost 3 bases, J lost 4 bases, and 4 bases stayed unmatched. TCRdb called the 5' RACE reads again in MiXCR, with one record for every CDR3 protein. The sample lists roughly 3,700 distinct CDR3 sequences, 5% to 6.5% seen once, with approximately 15% in the top ten. Many counts were recorded for this clonotype. Antigen: not known. Indicated time point: sample taken at primary tumor resection. Samples were donated by 72 untreated early-stage non-small cell lung cancer patients. No cells were sorted before sequencing. The whole RNA sequenced was extracted from tumor, nontumor lung or frozen PBMC.

V and J are TRBV29-1 and TRBJ1-2; 8 bases align to TRBD1. The sequence came from a female donor with early-stage non-small cell lung cancer. Specimen: lung tumor tissue, collected at surgery. CDR3 in DNA: TGCAGCGTTGATGCAGGGGGCGGCTATGGCTACACCTTC. Translated, it gives CSVDAGGGYGYTF.